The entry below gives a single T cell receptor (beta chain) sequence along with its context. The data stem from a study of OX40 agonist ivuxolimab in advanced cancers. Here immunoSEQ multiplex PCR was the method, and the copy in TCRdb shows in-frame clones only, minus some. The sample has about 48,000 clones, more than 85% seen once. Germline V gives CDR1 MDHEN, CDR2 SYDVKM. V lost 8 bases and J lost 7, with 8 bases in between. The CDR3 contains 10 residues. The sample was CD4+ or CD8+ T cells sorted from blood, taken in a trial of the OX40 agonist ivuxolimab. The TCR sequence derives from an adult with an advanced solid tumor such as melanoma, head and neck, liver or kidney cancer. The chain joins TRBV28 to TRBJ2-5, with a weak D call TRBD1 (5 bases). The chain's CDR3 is CASGQGTQYF. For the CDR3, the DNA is TGTGCCAGCGGCCAGGGGACCCAGTACTTC.